This T cell receptor beta chain was identified in a study of blood T cell repertoires in COVID-19. About the study: Sites across the United States, Italy and Spain contributed samples from acute and convalescent COVID-19. Nucleic acid was either cDNA or gDNA, and it came from T cells, B-cell-depleted T cells, or PBMCs.

V lost 4 bases, J lost 1 base, and 4 bases stayed unmatched. Per germline, CDR1 SGDLS and CDR2 YYNGEE. The CDR3 totals 15 residues. Per the study methods: For nucleated cells, counts were estimated from reference gene primer amplification. This table comes from immunoSEQ multiplex PCR, and its TCRdb copy is limited to in-frame clones, with some not included. That table furnishes V, J and clone size, whereas the DNA furnished D and trimming. The data contain 200,000 to 300,000 clones, 80% to 85% of them singletons. The sequencing input was peripheral blood. This sequence joins TRBV9 and TRBJ1-4; 7 nucleotides match TRBD1. This clonotype originated in a woman aged 55-70 years with active or convalescent COVID-19. The CDR3 protein is CASSPRQGTNEKLFF. The CDR3 DNA sequence: TGTGCCAGCAGCCCCCGACAGGGAACTAATGAAAAACTGTTTTTT. Together with reference TRBV9 and TRBJ1-4, the CDR3 gives the full variable domain: DSGVTQTPKHLITATGQRVTLRCSPRSGDLSVYWYQQSLDQGLQFLIQYYNGEERAKGNILERFSAQQFPDLHSELNLSSLELGDSALYFCASSPRQGTNEKLFFGSGTQLSVL.